One sample yielded the 8 T cell receptor beta chains listed below, sequenced in a study of blood T cell repertoires in COVID-19. Profiled with immunoSEQ multiplex PCR; TCRdb holds only in-frame clones, not every one. Among roughly 90,000 clones listed, roughly 83% were seen once. The sequenced sample consisted of peripheral blood. All receptors derive from a woman of 80 years or more with active or convalescent COVID-19.

J is TRBJ2-5 and V is TRBV20-1; D gene ambiguous. CDR3 length: 15 amino acids. V lost 3 bases and J lost 1, with 15 bases in between. Per the germline V gene, CDR1 is DFQATT and CDR2 is SNEGSKA (reference sequence). The CDR3 nucleotides are TGCAGTGCTAGTTCCCTACCGGCGGCCCAAGAGACCCAGTACTTC. Translation: CSASSLPAAQETQYF.

The V gene is TRBV28, the J gene TRBJ1-5; D perhaps matches TRBD1 (5 bases). CDR1 MDHEN and CDR2 SYDVKM come from the germline V gene. This CDR3 is built from 12 residues. V gave up 7 bases and J gave up 3 bases, with 7 bases separating them. CDR3 sequence: CASTGNNQPQHF. The CDR3 nucleotides read TGTGCCAGCACAGGGAACAATCAGCCCCAGCATTTT.

The rearrangement links TRBV27 to TRBJ1-5, with 7 bases matching TRBD1. V trimming: 2 bases; J trimming: 6 bases; junction bases outside the gene matches: 4. Germline V gene data show CDR1 as MNHEY and CDR2 as SMNVEV (reference sequence). This CDR3 comprises 14 residues. CDR3 nucleotide sequence: TGTGCCAGCAGTTTAGGCAGGGGGTCTCAGCCCCAGCATTTT. Its protein product is CASSLGRGSQPQHF.

The V and J genes are TRBV2 and TRBJ1-6, with D possibly TRBD1 on 5 matching bases. CDR1 is SNHLY and CDR2 is FYNNEI in the germline V gene. V dropped 5 bases and J dropped 7 bases, with 9 bases sitting between them. This CDR3 contains 13 residues. The CDR3 coding sequence is TGTGCCAGCAGTCAGGGAGGCAATTCACCCCTCCACTTT. Amino acids: CASSQGGNSPLHF.

The chain has TRBV7-2 and TRBJ2-3; TRBD2 might be the D (7 bases). The germline gives CDR1 SGHTA, CDR2 FQGNSA. The CDR3 contains 16 residues. V lost 0 bases and J lost 4, with 14 bases in between. In DNA form, the CDR3 reads TGTGCCAGCAGCTTAGCGGGGGGGGCCATTGCAGATACGCAGTATTTT. Amino acid sequence: CASSLAGGAIADTQYF.

The V and J genes are TRBV28 and TRBJ1-5; D gene ambiguous. This CDR3 is built from 12 residues. The germline gives CDR1 MDHEN, CDR2 SYDVKM. The ends were cut back, 2 bases at V and 6 bases at J, with 5 bases in the middle. The CDR3: CASSLPGQPQHF. Here the CDR3 DNA reads TGTGCCAGCAGTTTACCGGGTCAGCCCCAGCATTTT.

The V call is TRBV9, the J call TRBJ2-3, with 8 bases aligning to TRBD1. The length of the CDR3 is 16 residues. CDR1 is SGDLS, CDR2 YYNGEE, per germline. V lost 3 bases, J lost 3 bases, and 9 bases stayed unmatched. CDR3 sequence reads: CASSAQATGETDTQYF. DNA of the CDR3: TGTGCCAGCAGCGCACAAGCGACAGGGGAGACAGATACGCAGTATTTT.

The chain employs TRBV28 and TRBJ1-1; 9 bases are shared with TRBD1. CDR3 length: 16 amino acids. J was trimmed by 4 bases and V by 10 bases; bases with no gene match: 16. From germline, CDR1 is MDHEN and CDR2 SYDVKM. CDR3 coding DNA: TGTGCCACCAAGGACCCCCAAAACAGGGGGCGCACTGAAGCTTTCTTT. It codes for CATKDPQNRGRTEAFF.